This T cell receptor (beta chain) derives from a study of control samples from healthy donors and cancer patients. This clone came up once. Data came from immunoSEQ multiplex PCR; TCRdb stores just in-frame clones and leaves some out. The sample lists 90,000 or so clones; about 88% were seen once. Sequencing was done on a sample of PBMCs. This TCR derives from a man between 70 and 80 years old with lung cancer.

CDR3 DNA: TGTGCCAGCAGCTACCATGGGACAGGTGGAAACACCATATATTTT. Translation: CASSYHGTGGNTIYF. The chain carries TRBV11-2 and TRBJ1-3; 8 bases line up with TRBD1. CDR1 SGHAT and CDR2 FQNNGV come from the germline V gene. The V segment lost 4 bases and the J segment 3 bases; nucleotides outside the gene matches: 5. This CDR3 spans 15 amino acids.